This paragraph reports one T cell receptor beta chain. Sequencing was performed with immunoSEQ multiplex PCR; in TCRdb, only in-frame clones are kept and a portion is missing. The table records 250,000 to 350,000 clones, around 90% of them present only once. This entry is derived from a study of blood T cell repertoires in COVID-19. Sample: PBMCs or T cells enriched from blood (not recorded which). The TCR was taken from a woman between 18 and 30 years old with acute COVID-19.

CDR3 sequence (DNA): TGCAGCGTTGAAGGCGCTTCCTACGAGCAGTACTTC. Encoded protein: CSVEGASYEQYF. The chain has TRBV29-1 and TRBJ2-7; no reliable D call. CDR3 length equals 12 residues. CDR1 is SQVTM, CDR2 ANQGSEA, per germline. Between the trimmed V and J ends, which lost 1 base and 1 base, there was a span of 5 bases.